This record looks at one TCR beta chain sequence and its context. As yet, its antigen is unknown. This record comes from a study of T-cell memory formation after mild COVID-19. Germline V lookup: CDR1 SGHRS, CDR2 YFSETQ. The length of the CDR3 is 12 residues. Trimming removed 5 bases from V and 8 bases from J, with 13 bases in between. The study's findings and limits: Day 15 to 85 contractors were CD4/CD8 balanced; later expanders leaned CD4+.

TCRdb independently ran MiXCR on the 5' RACE reads; one entry per CDR3 protein. The table has 560,000 or so distinct CDR3 sequences, around a sixth seen once. The receptor was isolated from an adult woman who had mild COVID-19 (a few samples of this study predate the infection). Cell type and time point are not known. This sequence joins TRBV5-1 and TRBJ1-1; D not certain. The sequenced sample was PBMCs or a T cell subset sorted from them (not recorded which). Here the CDR3 reads CASSGGGLEAFF. The CDR3 coding sequence is TGCGCCAGCAGTGGAGGTGGTCTGGAAGCTTTCTTT.